This record looks at one T cell receptor beta chain sequence and its context. J lost 8 bases, V lost 6 bases, and 13 bases had no gene match. CDR3 length: 14 residues. CDR1 ENHRY and CDR2 SYGVKD come from the germline V gene. The record originates from a study of CD8 T cells in ankylosing spondylitis. Quantitative 5'-RACE with molecular barcodes was used to make the TCR beta libraries. TCRdb independently ran MiXCR on the 5' RACE reads; one entry per CDR3 protein. The data show over 150,000 distinct CDR3 sequences, 15% to 20% seen once. The specimen sequenced was blood, either unsorted or a sorted T cell fraction (not recorded which). The V and J genes are TRBV10-3 and TRBJ2-7, with 7 positions matching TRBD2. The clonotype was recovered from a male donor aged 10 to 30 with ankylosing spondylitis or in good health (not recorded which). CDR3: CAIRTGTTTLQQYF. The CDR3 DNA follows: TGTGCCATCAGGACCGGGACTACAACTCTCCAGCAGTACTTC.